This entry concerns a single T cell receptor beta chain. The data belong to a study of blood T cell repertoires in COVID-19. The CDR3 covers 13 residues. Per the germline V gene, CDR1 is GTSNPN and CDR2 is SVGIG (reference sequence). V was pared by 2 bases and J by 4 bases, with 9 bases between. Measured with immunoSEQ multiplex PCR; TCRdb has only the in-frame clones, and not every one. The table lists about 150,000 clones, about three quarters of them singletons. The TCR was taken from a man aged 80 or over with acute or convalescent COVID-19. The gene calls are TRBV30 and TRBJ1-5, with a tentative D call TRBD1 (6 bases). Sequenced sample: peripheral blood. In DNA, the CDR3 is TGTGCCTGGAGTAAAAGGGGGAATCAGCCCCAGCATTTT. This gives the protein CAWSKRGNQPQHF.